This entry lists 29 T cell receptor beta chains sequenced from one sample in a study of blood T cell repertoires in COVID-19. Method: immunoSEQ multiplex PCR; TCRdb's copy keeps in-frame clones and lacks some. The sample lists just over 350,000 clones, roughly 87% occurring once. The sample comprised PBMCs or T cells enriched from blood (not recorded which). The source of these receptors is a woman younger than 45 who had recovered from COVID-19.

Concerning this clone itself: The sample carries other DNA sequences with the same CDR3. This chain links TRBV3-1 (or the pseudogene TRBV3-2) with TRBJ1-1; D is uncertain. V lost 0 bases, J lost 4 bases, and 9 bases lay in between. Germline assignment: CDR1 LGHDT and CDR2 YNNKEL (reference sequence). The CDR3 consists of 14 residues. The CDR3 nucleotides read TGTGCCAGCAGCCAAGAAGGAGGGATCACTGAAGCTTTCTTT. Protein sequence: CASSQEGGITEAFF.

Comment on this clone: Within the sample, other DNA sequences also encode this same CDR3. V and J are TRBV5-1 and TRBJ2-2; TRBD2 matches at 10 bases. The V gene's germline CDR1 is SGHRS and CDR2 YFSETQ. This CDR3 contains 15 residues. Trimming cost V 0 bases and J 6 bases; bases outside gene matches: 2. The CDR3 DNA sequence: TGCGCCAGCAGCTTGGTAGGACTAGCGGCCGGGGAGCTGTTTTTT. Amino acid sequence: CASSLVGLAAGELFF.

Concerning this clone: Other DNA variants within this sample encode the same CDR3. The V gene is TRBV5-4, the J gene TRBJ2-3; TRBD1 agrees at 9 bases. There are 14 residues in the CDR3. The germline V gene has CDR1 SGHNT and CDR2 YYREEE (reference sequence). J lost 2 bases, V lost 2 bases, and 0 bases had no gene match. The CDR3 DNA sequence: TGTGCCAGCAGCTTACAGGGGGCCACAGATACGCAGTATTTT. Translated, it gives CASSLQGATDTQYF.

CDR3 sequence (DNA): TGTGCCAGCAGCTTAGAGGGGTGGTCCGGCTACACCTTC. Residues: CASSLEGWSGYTF. The V and J genes are TRBV7-9 and TRBJ1-2; D may be TRBD1 (5 bases). The CDR3 consists of 13 residues. V was clipped by 1 base and J by 8 bases, with 11 bases between them. Germline V gives CDR1 SEHNR, CDR2 FQNEAQ (reference sequence). The whole variable domain, filled in from reference TRBV7-9 and TRBJ1-2, reads DTGVSQNPRHKITKRGQNVTFRCDPISEHNRLYWYRQTLGQGPEFLTYFQNEAQLEKSRLLSDRFSAERPKGSFSTLEIQRTEQGDSAMYLCASSLEGWSGYTFGSGTRLTVV.

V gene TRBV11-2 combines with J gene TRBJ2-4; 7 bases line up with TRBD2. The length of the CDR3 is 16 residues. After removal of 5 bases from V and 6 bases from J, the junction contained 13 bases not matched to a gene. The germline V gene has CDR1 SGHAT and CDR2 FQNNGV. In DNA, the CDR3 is TGTGCCAGCAGCCTCGTCCGTACGGGAGGAGGAAACATTCAGTACTTC. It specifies CASSLVRTGGGNIQYF.

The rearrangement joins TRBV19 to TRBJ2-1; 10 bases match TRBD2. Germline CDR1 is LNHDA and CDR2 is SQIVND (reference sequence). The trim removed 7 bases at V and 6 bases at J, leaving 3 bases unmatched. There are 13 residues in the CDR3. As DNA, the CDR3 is TGTGCCAGTACCGAGCGGGGGGGCAATGAGCAGTTCTTC. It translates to CASTERGGNEQFF.

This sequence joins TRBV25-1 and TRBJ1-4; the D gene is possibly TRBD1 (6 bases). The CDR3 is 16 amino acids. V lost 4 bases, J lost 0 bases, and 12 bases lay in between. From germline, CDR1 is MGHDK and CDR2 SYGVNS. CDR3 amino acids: CASSGGTSATNEKLFF. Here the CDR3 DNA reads TGTGCCAGCAGTGGGGGGACAAGTGCAACTAATGAAAAACTGTTTTTT.

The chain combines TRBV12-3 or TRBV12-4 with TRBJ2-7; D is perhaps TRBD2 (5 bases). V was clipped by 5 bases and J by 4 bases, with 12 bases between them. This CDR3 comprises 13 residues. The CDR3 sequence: CASSTRDPYEQYF. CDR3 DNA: TGTGCCAGCAGTACCCGGGATCCTTACGAGCAGTACTTC.

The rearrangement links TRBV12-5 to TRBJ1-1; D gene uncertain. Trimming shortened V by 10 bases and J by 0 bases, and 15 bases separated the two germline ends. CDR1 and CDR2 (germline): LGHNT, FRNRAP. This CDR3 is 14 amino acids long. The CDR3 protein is CATYRHPMNTEAFF. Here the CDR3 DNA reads TGTGCTACTTACAGACACCCTATGAACACTGAAGCTTTCTTT.

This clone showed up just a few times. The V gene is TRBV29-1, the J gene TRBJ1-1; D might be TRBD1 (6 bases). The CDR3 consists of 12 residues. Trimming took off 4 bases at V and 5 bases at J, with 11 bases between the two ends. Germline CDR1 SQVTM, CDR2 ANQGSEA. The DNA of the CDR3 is TGCAGCGTTGGCCAGGGGCGGACTGAAGCTTTCTTT. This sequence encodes CSVGQGRTEAFF.

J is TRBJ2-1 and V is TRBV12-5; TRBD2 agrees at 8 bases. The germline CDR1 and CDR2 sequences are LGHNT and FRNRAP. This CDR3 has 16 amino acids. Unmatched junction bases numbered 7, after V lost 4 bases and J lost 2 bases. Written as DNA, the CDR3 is TGTGCTAGTGGTTCATCTACTAGCGGTCCCTACAATGAGCAGTTCTTC. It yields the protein CASGSSTSGPYNEQFF.

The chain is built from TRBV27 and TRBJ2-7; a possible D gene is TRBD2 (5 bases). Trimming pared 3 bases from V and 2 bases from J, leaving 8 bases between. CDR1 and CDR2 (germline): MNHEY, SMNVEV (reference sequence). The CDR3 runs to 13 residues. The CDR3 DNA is TGTGCCAGCAGTTTTTCGAGGGCCTACGAGCAGTACTTC. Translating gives CASSFSRAYEQYF.

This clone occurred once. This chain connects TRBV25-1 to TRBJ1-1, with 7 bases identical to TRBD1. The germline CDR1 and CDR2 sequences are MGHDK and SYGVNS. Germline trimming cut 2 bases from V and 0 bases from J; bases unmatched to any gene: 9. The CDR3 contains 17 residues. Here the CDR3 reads CASSEATRDSMNTEAFF. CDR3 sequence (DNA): TGTGCCAGCAGTGAAGCCACAAGGGACAGCATGAACACTGAAGCTTTCTTT. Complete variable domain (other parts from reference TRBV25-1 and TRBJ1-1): EADIYQTPRYLVIGTGKKITLECSQTMGHDKMYWYQQDPGMELHLIHYSYGVNSTEKGDLSSESTVSRIRTEHFPLTLESARPSHTSQYLCASSEATRDSMNTEAFFGQGTRLTVV.

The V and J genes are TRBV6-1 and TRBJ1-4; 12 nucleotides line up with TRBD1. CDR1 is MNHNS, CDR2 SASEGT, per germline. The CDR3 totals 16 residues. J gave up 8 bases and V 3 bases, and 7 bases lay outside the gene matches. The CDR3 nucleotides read TGTGCCAGCAGTGAGGGGGACAGGGGGCGGCAAGAAAAACTGTTTTTT. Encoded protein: CASSEGDRGRQEKLFF.

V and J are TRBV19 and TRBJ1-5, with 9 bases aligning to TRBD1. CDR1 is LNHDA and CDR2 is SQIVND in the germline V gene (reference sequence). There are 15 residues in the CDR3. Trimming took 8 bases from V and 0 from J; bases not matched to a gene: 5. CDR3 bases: TGTGCCAGTGGGACAGGGACTTATAGCAATCAGCCCCAGCATTTT. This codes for CASGTGTYSNQPQHF.

The CDR3 loop reads CASSPVLGGAVEAFF. Written as DNA, the CDR3 is TGCGCCAGCAGCCCGGTACTGGGAGGGGCGGTTGAAGCTTTCTTT. The V gene is TRBV5-1, the J gene TRBJ1-1; TRBD1 might be the D (5 bases). CDR3 size: 15 residues. Germline CDR1 and CDR2: SGHRS and YFSETQ. Trimming removed 4 bases from V and 7 bases from J, with 20 bases in between.

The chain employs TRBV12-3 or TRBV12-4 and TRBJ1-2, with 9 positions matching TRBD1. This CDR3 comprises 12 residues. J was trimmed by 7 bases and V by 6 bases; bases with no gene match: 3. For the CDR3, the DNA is TGTGCCAGCAGGACAGGGGGTGGTGGCTACACCTTC. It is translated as CASRTGGGGYTF.

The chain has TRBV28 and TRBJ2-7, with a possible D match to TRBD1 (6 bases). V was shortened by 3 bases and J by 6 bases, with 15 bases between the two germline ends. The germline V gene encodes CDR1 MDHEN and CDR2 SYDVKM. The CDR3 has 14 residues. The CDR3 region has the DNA TGTGCCAGCAGTTTCGCCTCTCGAGGGGGCGAGCAGTACTTC. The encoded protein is CASSFASRGGEQYF. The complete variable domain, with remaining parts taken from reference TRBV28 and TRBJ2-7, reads DVKVTQSSRYLVKRTGEKVFLECVQDMDHENMFWYRQDPGLGLRLIYFSYDVKMKEKGDIPEGYSVSREKKERFSLILESASTNQTSMYLCASSFASRGGEQYFGPGTRLTVT.

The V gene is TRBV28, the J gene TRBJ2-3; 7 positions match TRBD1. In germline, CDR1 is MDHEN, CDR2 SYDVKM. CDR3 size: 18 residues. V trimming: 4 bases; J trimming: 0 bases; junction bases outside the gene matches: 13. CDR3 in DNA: TGTGCCAGCAGTTACCAGTTAAGAGGACAGGATAGCACAGATACGCAGTATTTT. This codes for CASSYQLRGQDSTDTQYF.

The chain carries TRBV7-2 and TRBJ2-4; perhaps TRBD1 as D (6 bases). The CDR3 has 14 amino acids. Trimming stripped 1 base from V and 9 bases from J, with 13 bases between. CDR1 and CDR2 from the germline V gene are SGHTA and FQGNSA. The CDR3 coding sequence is TGTGCCAGCAGCTTAGAGGGGGAAGTAGGCATTCAGTACTTC. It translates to CASSLEGEVGIQYF.

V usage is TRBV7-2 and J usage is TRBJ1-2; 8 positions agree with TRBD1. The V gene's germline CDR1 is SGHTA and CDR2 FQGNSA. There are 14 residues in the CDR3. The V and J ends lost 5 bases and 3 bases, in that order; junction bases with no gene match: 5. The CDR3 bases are TGTGCCAGCAGCGCGACGACAGGGGACTATGGCTACACCTTC. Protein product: CASSATTGDYGYTF.

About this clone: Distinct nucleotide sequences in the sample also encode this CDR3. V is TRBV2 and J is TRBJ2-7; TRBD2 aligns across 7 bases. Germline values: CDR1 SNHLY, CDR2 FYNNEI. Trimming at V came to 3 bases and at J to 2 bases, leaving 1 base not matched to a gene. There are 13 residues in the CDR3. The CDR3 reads CASSDRGAYEQYF. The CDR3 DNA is TGTGCCAGCAGTGATCGGGGGGCCTACGAGCAGTACTTC. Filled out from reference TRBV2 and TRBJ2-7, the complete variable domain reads EPEVTQTPSHQVTQMGQEVILRCVPISNHLYFYWYRQILGQKVEFLVSFYNNEISEKSEIFDDQFSVERPDGSNFTLKIRSTKLEDSAMYFCASSDRGAYEQYFGPGTRLTVT.

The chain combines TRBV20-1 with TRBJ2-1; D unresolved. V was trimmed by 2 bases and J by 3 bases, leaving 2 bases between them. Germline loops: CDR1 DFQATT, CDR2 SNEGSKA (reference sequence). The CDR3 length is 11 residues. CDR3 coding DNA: TGCAGTGCTAGACTCTACAATGAGCAGTTCTTC. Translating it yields CSARLYNEQFF.

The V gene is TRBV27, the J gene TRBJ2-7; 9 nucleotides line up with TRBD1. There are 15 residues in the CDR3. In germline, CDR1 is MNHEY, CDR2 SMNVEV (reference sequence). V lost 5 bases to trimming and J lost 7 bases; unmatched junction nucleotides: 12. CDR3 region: CASSPPGTGLDEQYF. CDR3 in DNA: TGTGCCAGCAGTCCCCCCGGGACAGGGTTGGATGAGCAGTACTTC.

CDR3 protein: CASSTRQGKETQYF. The CDR3 DNA reads TGTGCCAGCAGCACACGACAGGGAAAAGAGACCCAGTACTTC. This rearrangement joins TRBV13 to TRBJ2-5; 7 bases are shared with TRBD1. V gave up 5 bases and J gave up 3 bases; unmatched junction bases: 6. Germline values: CDR1 PRHDT, CDR2 FYEKMQ (reference sequence). The CDR3 runs 14 residues.

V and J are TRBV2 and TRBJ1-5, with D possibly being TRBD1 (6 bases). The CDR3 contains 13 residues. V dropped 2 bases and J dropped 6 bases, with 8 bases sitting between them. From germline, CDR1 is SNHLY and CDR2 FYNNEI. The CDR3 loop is CASSERGIQPQHF. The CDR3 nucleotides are TGTGCCAGCAGTGAAAGGGGGATTCAGCCCCAGCATTTT. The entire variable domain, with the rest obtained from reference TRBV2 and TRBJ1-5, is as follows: EPEVTQTPSHQVTQMGQEVILRCVPISNHLYFYWYRQILGQKVEFLVSFYNNEISEKSEIFDDQFSVERPDGSNFTLKIRSTKLEDSAMYFCASSERGIQPQHFGDGTRLSIL.

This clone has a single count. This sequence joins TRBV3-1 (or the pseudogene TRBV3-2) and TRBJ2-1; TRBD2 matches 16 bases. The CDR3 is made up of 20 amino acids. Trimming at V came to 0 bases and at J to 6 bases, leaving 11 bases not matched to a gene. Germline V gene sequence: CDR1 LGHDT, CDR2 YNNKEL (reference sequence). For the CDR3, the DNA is TGTGCCAGCAGCCAAGATTTGGGACTAGCGGGAGGGCCAAGGACCAATGAGCAGTTCTTC. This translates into CASSQDLGLAGGPRTNEQFF.

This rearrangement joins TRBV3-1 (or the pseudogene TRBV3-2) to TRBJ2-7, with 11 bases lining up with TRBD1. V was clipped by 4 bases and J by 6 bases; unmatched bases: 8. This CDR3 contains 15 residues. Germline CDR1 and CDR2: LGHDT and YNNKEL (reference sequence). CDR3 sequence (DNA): TGTGCCAGCAGCCCCACTCCCGGGACAGGGGGCGAGCAGTACTTC. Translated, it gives CASSPTPGTGGEQYF.

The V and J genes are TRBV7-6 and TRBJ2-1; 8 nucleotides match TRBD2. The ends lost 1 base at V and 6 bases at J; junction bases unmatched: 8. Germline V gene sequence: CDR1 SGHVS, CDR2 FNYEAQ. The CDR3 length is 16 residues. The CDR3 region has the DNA TGTGCCAGCAGCTTAGTATCCGGGAGGGCCGGCAATGAGCAGTTCTTC. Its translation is CASSLVSGRAGNEQFF.